The next 25 T cell receptor beta chains were all read from a single sample in a study of response to subunit inactivated influenza vaccine. TCRdb independently ran MiXCR on the RT-PCR reads; one entry per CDR3 protein. The sample contains fewer than 600,000 distinct CDR3 sequences, roughly 7.9% of which appear only once. Source: PBMCs from blood, taken around 2 years after vaccination. These receptors originate from a man between 50 and 69 years old who received an inactivated influenza vaccine.

Ten or more counts support this clonotype. A junction boundary mismatches the germline segment, possibly from a read error. The gene calls are TRBV20-1 and TRBJ2-3; no reliable D call. Germline CDR1 DFQATT, CDR2 SNEGSKA (reference sequence). This CDR3 spans 14 amino acids. The CDR3 is CSVRTTDSTDTQYF. The CDR3 DNA is TGCAGTGTTAGAACGACGGATAGCACAGATACGCAGTATTTT.

The V call is TRBV28, the J call TRBJ1-2; D gene uncertain. This CDR3 is 13 amino acids long. Trimming pared 5 bases from V and 3 bases from J, leaving 10 bases between. Germline CDR1 MDHEN, CDR2 SYDVKM. The chain's CDR3 is CASSPASDYGYTF. The CDR3 coding sequence is TGTGCCAGCAGTCCGGCATCGGACTATGGCTACACCTTC.

The rearrangement joins TRBV7-2 to TRBJ2-1; possibly TRBD2 for D (5 bases). There are 13 residues in the CDR3. Trimming took 6 bases from V and 6 from J, leaving 12 bases between them. The V gene's germline CDR1 is SGHTA and CDR2 FQGNSA. The CDR3 DNA follows: TGTGCCAGCAGGAAGGAGGCTCTCAATGAGCAGTTCTTC. Translated, it gives CASRKEALNEQFF. Filled out from reference TRBV7-2 and TRBJ2-1, the complete variable domain reads GAGVSQSPSNKVTEKGKDVELRCDPISGHTALYWYRQSLGQGLEFLIYFQGNSAPDKSGLPSDRFSAERTGGSVSTLTIQRTQQEDSAVYLCASRKEALNEQFFGPGTRLTVL.

The rearrangement links TRBV6-1 to TRBJ2-7; no firm D call. Trimming removed 4 bases at V and 0 bases at J, with 13 bases between. This CDR3 has 15 amino acids. CDR1 is MNHNS and CDR2 is SASEGT in the germline V gene. The CDR3 bases are TGTGCCAGCAGTGGGGCCCGGGTTCGCTCCTACGAGCAGTACTTC. It codes for CASSGARVRSYEQYF.

This sequence joins TRBV12-3 or TRBV12-4 and TRBJ2-3, with a possible D match to TRBD1 (6 bases). Deletions cut 4 bases from V and 0 bases from J, with 11 bases between. The CDR3 spans 15 residues. CDR3 protein: CASSSGHPSTDTQYF. In DNA form, the CDR3 reads TGTGCCAGCAGTTCGGGACATCCAAGCACAGATACGCAGTATTTT.

This clonotype was counted ten times or more. This chain joins TRBV5-1 and TRBJ1-1; no definite D call. Between the trimmed V and J ends, which lost 2 bases and 4 bases, there was a span of 12 bases. CDR3 length: 14 amino acids. Germline V gene sequence: CDR1 SGHRS, CDR2 YFSETQ. CDR3 region: CASSLLGGGTEAFF. As DNA, the CDR3 is TGCGCCAGCAGCTTATTAGGTGGAGGCACTGAAGCTTTCTTT.

This clonotype was counted between two and nine times. At one boundary the junction diverges from the germline segment, which might be a read error. This chain uses TRBV4-2 with TRBJ1-3; 8 bases are a match to TRBD1. Germline values: CDR1 LGHNA, CDR2 YNFKEQ. The CDR3 is 18 residues long. In nucleotides, the CDR3 is TGTGCCAGCAGTCAAGCCCCAGGGGGCGTAGGTGGTGGAAACACCATATATTTT. It codes for CASSQAPGGVGGGNTIYF.

V gene TRBV5-1 combines with J gene TRBJ1-2; 8 bases are shared with TRBD1. Germline CDR1 reads SGHRS; CDR2 reads YFSETQ. This CDR3 contains 17 residues. V shed 0 bases and J 4 bases; nucleotides not matched to a gene: 11. The CDR3 region has the DNA TGCGCCAGCAGCTTGGCCCCTCCCGGACAGGGCCTCTATGGCTACACCTTC. This gives the protein CASSLAPPGQGLYGYTF.

A few counts support this clonotype. The chain couples TRBV30 to TRBJ2-2, with D maybe TRBD2 (6 bases). V was cut by 0 bases and J by 0 bases, with 14 bases left in between. This CDR3 region has 17 residues. Germline assignment: CDR1 GTSNPN and CDR2 SVGIG (reference sequence). Here the CDR3 DNA reads TGTGCCTGGAGTGTACTCGGGAGTACGCCGAACACCGGGGAGCTGTTTTTT. It yields the protein CAWSVLGSTPNTGELFF.

This clonotype was seen at least ten times. The V gene is TRBV4-1, the J gene TRBJ1-1; weak D call: TRBD1 (5 bases). Deletions cut 7 bases from V and 4 bases from J, with 19 bases between. Germline V lookup: CDR1 MGHRA, CDR2 YSYEKL. The CDR3 runs 15 residues. In DNA, the CDR3 is TGCGCCAGCACCCGGGATGGTCAGGGCGGCACTGAAGCTTTCTTT. It codes for CASTRDGQGGTEAFF.

The chain uses TRBV6-5 and TRBJ2-1, with D perhaps matching TRBD2 (6 bases). V was trimmed by 0 bases and J by 7 bases, leaving 13 bases between them. This CDR3 region has 15 residues. Germline V gene data show CDR1 as MNHEY and CDR2 as SVGAGI. The CDR3 spells CASSYSRGSGNEQFF. The DNA for the CDR3 is TGTGCCAGCAGTTACTCGAGAGGGAGCGGGAATGAGCAGTTCTTC.

In DNA, the CDR3 is TGCAGTGCTACGGACAGGGAACTTCCCTATGGCTACACCTTC. Its protein product is CSATDRELPYGYTF. The chain combines TRBV20-1 with TRBJ1-2; 8 bases fit TRBD1. This CDR3 contains 14 residues. J was trimmed by 4 bases and V by 4 bases; bases with no gene match: 8. CDR1 DFQATT and CDR2 SNEGSKA come from the germline V gene (reference sequence).

This clonotype was seen many times. The chain joins TRBV12-3 or TRBV12-4 to TRBJ2-5; 10 bases fit TRBD1. Trimming took 5 bases from V and 5 from J; bases not matched to a gene: 17. CDR3 length: 18 residues. CDR3 bases: TGTGCCAGCAGTACCCCCGGACAGGGGGTTCTATCGTGGGAGACCCAGTACTTC. Encoded protein: CASSTPGQGVLSWETQYF.

This rearrangement joins TRBV15 to TRBJ2-5, with D unresolved. CDR3 length equals 15 residues. The germline CDR1 and CDR2 sequences are LNHNV and YYDKDF (reference sequence). Trimming left V 0 bases short and J 5 bases short, with 13 bases between. As DNA, the CDR3 is TGTGCCACCAGCAGAGATAGGGTCGGTTGGGAGACCCAGTACTTC. This gives the protein CATSRDRVGWETQYF. Using reference TRBV15 and TRBJ2-5 for the parts outside the CDR3, the full variable domain is DAMVIQNPRYQVTQFGKPVTLSCSQTLNHNVMYWYQQKSSQAPKLLFHYYDKDFNNEADTPDNFQSRRPNTSFCFLDIRSPGLGDTAMYLCATSRDRVGWETQYFGPGTRLLVL.

There are a few counts of this clonotype. The rearrangement uses TRBV20-1 and TRBJ2-3; TRBD2 matches 9 bases. The CDR3 loop spans 14 amino acids. Germline loops: CDR1 DFQATT, CDR2 SNEGSKA (reference sequence). Trimming at V came to 5 bases and at J to 6 bases, leaving 9 bases not matched to a gene. The CDR3 sequence is CSAARAGGLDTQYF. Here the CDR3 DNA reads TGCAGTGCTGCACGGGCGGGGGGGCTTGATACGCAGTATTTT.

This clonotype came up many times. V gene TRBV5-1 combines with J gene TRBJ2-1; 13 bases align to TRBD2. Unmatched junction bases numbered 10, after V lost 1 base and J lost 3 bases. CDR1 and CDR2 (germline): SGHRS, YFSETQ. The CDR3 extends over 19 amino acids. In DNA form, the CDR3 reads TGCGCCAGCAGCTTGTTCGGACTAGCGGGAGTGTCCGGCTACAATGAGCAGTTCTTC. Encoded protein: CASSLFGLAGVSGYNEQFF. The full variable domain, its missing parts supplied by reference TRBV5-1 and TRBJ2-1, is KAGVTQTPRYLIKTRGQQVTLSCSPISGHRSVSWYQQTPGQGLQFLFEYFSETQRNKGNFPGRFSGRQFSNSRSEMNVSTLELGDSALYLCASSLFGLAGVSGYNEQFFGPGTRLTVL.

This clonotype was seen a few times. The genes are TRBV7-2 and TRBJ2-7; D is unresolved. The CDR3 loop spans 13 amino acids. Germline V gene lookup returns CDR1 SGHTA and CDR2 FQGNSA. The germline V and J ends were trimmed by 6 bases and 3 bases, with 12 bases remaining between them. CDR3 bases: TGTGCCAGCAGGGACCGGTTTGTCTACGAGCAGTACTTC. Protein: CASRDRFVYEQYF.

The V gene is TRBV4-2, the J gene TRBJ2-1, with 9 bases matching TRBD2. CDR3 length equals 16 residues. CDR1 LGHNA and CDR2 YNFKEQ come from the germline V gene. V was clipped by 3 bases and J by 5 bases; unmatched bases: 8. The CDR3 DNA is TGTGCCAGCAGCCACTCGCGGGGGGGCCAGGACAATGAGCAGTTCTTC. It yields the protein CASSHSRGGQDNEQFF.

There are a few counts of this clonotype. This chain uses TRBV20-1 with TRBJ2-7, with 14 positions matching TRBD2. CDR1 is DFQATT and CDR2 is SNEGSKA in the germline V gene (reference sequence). This CDR3 has 14 residues. V was pared by 7 bases and J by 4 bases, with 6 bases of the junction left unmatched. This chain's CDR3 is CSGVTSGRGYEQYF. In DNA, the CDR3 is TGCAGTGGGGTGACTAGCGGGAGGGGTTACGAGCAGTACTTC.

This clonotype was observed at least ten times. The J gene is TRBJ2-1, the V gene TRBV5-1; 10 nucleotides match TRBD1. Germline values: CDR1 SGHRS, CDR2 YFSETQ. The CDR3 has 14 residues. Germline trimming cut 4 bases from V and 8 bases from J; bases unmatched to any gene: 6. The CDR3 loop is CASSLTGGLDEQFF. The CDR3 DNA follows: TGCGCCAGCAGCCTGACAGGGGGCCTCGATGAGCAGTTCTTC.

This clonotype has a count of ten or more. The V and J genes are TRBV7-8 and TRBJ1-5, with a weak D call TRBD1 (6 bases). Germline V gives CDR1 SGHVS, CDR2 FQNEAQ. The CDR3 consists of 15 residues. V lost 8 bases and J 5 bases, leaving 19 bases between the germline ends. The CDR3 is CASRPDGGLYQPQHF. Here the CDR3 DNA reads TGTGCCAGCCGTCCGGATGGGGGCCTTTATCAGCCCCAGCATTTT.

V gene TRBV11-2 combines with J gene TRBJ1-1; D call uncertain. This CDR3 spans 13 amino acids. Trimming pared 5 bases from V and 4 bases from J, leaving 11 bases between. CDR1 SGHAT and CDR2 FQNNGV come from the germline V gene. Here the CDR3 reads CASSLTVVTEAFF. As DNA, the CDR3 is TGTGCCAGCAGCCTAACAGTGGTCACTGAAGCTTTCTTT.

This clonotype was counted many times. This chain links TRBV6-5 with TRBJ2-5; D is unclear. The V gene lost 0 bases and the J gene lost 5 bases, with 4 bases spanning the gap. The V gene's germline CDR1 is MNHEY and CDR2 SVGAGI. The CDR3 loop spans 12 amino acids. This CDR3 is CASSYSRETQYF. For the CDR3, the DNA is TGTGCCAGCAGTTACTCGAGGGAGACCCAGTACTTC.

This chain joins TRBV20-1 and TRBJ2-1, with TRBD2 matching 7 bases. The CDR3 contains 13 residues. Trimming cost V 6 bases and J 4 bases; bases outside gene matches: 6. Germline assignment: CDR1 DFQATT and CDR2 SNEGSKA (reference sequence). CDR3 bases: TGCAGTGCCAGCGGGATGGGGTACAATGAGCAGTTCTTC. Encoded protein: CSASGMGYNEQFF.

This clonotype showed up just a few times. The chain uses TRBV7-9 and TRBJ2-7; D is unresolved. V was clipped by 2 bases and J by 3 bases, with 11 bases between them. The CDR3 is 14 amino acids. Germline loops: CDR1 SEHNR, CDR2 FQNEAQ (reference sequence). CDR3 region: CASSLSLGSYEQYF. The CDR3 nucleotides are TGTGCCAGCAGCTTATCGCTTGGTAGCTACGAGCAGTACTTC.